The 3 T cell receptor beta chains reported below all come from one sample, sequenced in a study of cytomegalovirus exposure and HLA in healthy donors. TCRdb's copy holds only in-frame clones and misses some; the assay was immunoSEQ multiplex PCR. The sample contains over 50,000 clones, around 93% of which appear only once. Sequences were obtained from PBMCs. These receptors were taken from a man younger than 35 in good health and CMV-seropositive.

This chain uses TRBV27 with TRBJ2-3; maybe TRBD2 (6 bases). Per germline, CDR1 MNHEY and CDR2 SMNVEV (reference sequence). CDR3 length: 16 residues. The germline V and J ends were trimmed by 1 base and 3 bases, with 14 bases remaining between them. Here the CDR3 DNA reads TGTGCCAGCAGTTTATTGGGCGGGGTGGGTACAGATACGCAGTATTTT. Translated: CASSLLGGVGTDTQYF.

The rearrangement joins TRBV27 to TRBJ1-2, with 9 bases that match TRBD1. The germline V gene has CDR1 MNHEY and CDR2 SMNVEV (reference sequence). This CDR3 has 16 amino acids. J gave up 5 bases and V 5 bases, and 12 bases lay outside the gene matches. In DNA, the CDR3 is TGTGCCAGCAGTCCCCCTGGGACAGGGCTTTCGTATGGCTACACCTTC. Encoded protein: CASSPPGTGLSYGYTF.

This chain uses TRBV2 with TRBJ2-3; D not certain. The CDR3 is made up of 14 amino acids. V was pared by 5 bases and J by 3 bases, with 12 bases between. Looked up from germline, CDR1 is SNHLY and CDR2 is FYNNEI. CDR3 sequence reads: CASSLRVETDTQYF. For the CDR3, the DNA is TGTGCCAGCAGTCTCCGGGTGGAGACAGATACGCAGTATTTT.